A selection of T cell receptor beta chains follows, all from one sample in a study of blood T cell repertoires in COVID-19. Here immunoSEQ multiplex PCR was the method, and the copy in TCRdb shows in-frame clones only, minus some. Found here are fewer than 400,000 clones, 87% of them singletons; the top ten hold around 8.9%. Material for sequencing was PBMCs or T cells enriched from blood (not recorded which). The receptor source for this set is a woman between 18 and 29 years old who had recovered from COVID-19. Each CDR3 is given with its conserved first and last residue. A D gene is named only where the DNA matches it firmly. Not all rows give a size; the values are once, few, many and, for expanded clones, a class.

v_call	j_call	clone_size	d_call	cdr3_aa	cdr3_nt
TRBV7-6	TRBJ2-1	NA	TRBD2	CASSLGLAGNNEQFF	TGTGCCAGCAGCCTCGGACTAGCGGGAAACAATGAGCAGTTCTTC
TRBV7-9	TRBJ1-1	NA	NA	CASSSLGATEAFF	TGTGCCAGCAGCAGCTTGGGGGCCACTGAAGCTTTCTTT
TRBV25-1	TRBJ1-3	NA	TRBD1	CASSRGYGNTIYF	TGTGCCAGCAGCAGGGGGTATGGAAACACCATATATTTT
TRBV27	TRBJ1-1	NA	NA	CASSSLGQNTEAFF	TGTGCCAGCAGTTCCCTAGGACAGAACACTGAAGCTTTCTTT
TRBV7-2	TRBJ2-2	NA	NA	CASSYRGGKPGELFF	TGTGCCAGCAGCTATCGGGGCGGGAAACCCGGGGAGCTGTTTTTT
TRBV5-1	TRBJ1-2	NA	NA	CASSAEGHGYTF	TGCGCCAGCAGCGCCGAGGGCCATGGCTACACCTTC
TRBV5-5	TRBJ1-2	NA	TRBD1	CASSGGTEHANYGYTF	TGTGCCAGCAGCGGCGGGACAGAGCATGCTAACTATGGCTACACCTTC
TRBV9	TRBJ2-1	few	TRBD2	CASSGGLPYNEQFF	TGTGCCAGCAGCGGGGGACTACCCTACAATGAGCAGTTCTTC
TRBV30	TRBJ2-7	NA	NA	CAWSAGSAYEQYF	TGTGCCTGGAGTGCGGGTAGCGCCTACGAGCAGTACTTC
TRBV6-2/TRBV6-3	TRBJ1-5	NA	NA	CASSYEVGEWSGNQPQHF	TGTGCCAGCAGTTACGAGGTAGGGGAATGGTCCGGCAATCAGCCCCAGCATTTT
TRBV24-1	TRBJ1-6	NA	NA	CATQEEGSYNSPLHF	TGTGCCACCCAGGAAGAGGGCTCCTATAATTCACCCCTCCACTTT
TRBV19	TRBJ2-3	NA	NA	CASSIAGRGRADTQYF	TGTGCCAGTAGTATAGCTGGCAGGGGCAGGGCAGATACGCAGTATTTT
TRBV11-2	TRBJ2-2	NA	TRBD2	CASSYPGLAGGGAPGELFF	TGTGCCAGCAGCTACCCGGGACTAGCGGGAGGGGGTGCTCCCGGGGAGCTGTTTTTT
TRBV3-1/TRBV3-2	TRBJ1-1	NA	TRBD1	CASSLQGDTEAFF	TGTGCCAGCAGCCTACAGGGGGACACTGAAGCTTTCTTT
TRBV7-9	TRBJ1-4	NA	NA	CASSFTGTGDEKLFF	TGTGCCAGCAGCTTCACCGGAACCGGGGATGAAAAACTGTTTTTT
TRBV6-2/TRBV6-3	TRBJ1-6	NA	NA	CASSLDPGASALHF	TGTGCCAGCAGTCTCGACCCGGGAGCCTCGGCCCTCCACTTT
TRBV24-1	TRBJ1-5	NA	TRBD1	CATSQTGAGQPQHF	TGTGCCACCAGTCAAACAGGGGCGGGTCAGCCCCAGCATTTT
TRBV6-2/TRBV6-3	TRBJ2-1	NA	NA	CASSRSYNEQFF	TGTGCCAGCAGCCGTTCGTACAATGAGCAGTTCTTC
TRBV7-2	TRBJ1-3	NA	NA	CASSEGNSGNTIYF	TGTGCCAGCAGTGAGGGCAACTCTGGAAACACCATATATTTT
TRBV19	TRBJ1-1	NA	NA	CASRTEGTEAFF	TGTGCCAGTAGAACAGAGGGCACTGAAGCTTTCTTT
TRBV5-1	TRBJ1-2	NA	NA	CASSLAGGDGYTF	TGCGCCAGCAGCTTGGCGGGGGGCGATGGCTACACCTTC
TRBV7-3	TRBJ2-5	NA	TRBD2	CASSSNGLAEETQYF	TGTGCCAGCAGCTCAAATGGACTAGCAGAAGAGACCCAGTACTTC
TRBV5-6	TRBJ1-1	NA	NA	CASSYTGRERTEAFF	TGTGCCAGCAGCTACACCGGGAGAGAGAGGACTGAAGCTTTCTTT
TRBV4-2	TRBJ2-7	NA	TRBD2	CASSQDGASGRAFHEQYF	TGTGCCAGCAGCCAAGACGGGGCCAGCGGGAGGGCGTTCCACGAGCAGTACTTC
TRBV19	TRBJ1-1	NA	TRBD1	CASSTQGDTEAFF	TGTGCCAGTAGCACGCAGGGGGACACTGAAGCTTTCTTT
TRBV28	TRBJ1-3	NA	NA	CATVEGGIRNTIYF	TGTGCCACGGTGGAGGGCGGGATAAGGAACACCATATATTTT
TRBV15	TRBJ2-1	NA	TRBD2	CATSQRERGEQFF	TGTGCCACCAGCCAGCGGGAACGGGGTGAGCAGTTCTTC
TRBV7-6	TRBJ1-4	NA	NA	CASSPGAGVNEKLFF	TGTGCCAGCAGTCCAGGGGCAGGGGTGAATGAAAAACTGTTTTTT
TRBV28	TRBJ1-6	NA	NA	CASSFNRVRPLHF	TGTGCCAGCAGTTTTAACAGGGTGAGGCCCCTCCACTTT
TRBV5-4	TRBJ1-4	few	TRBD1	CASSSLKQGTNEKLFF	TGTGCCAGCAGCTCATTAAAACAGGGGACTAATGAAAAACTGTTTTTT
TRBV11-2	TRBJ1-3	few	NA	CASSLDLRWSGGNTIYF	TGTGCCAGCAGCTTAGATCTCAGGTGGAGCGGTGGAAACACCATATATTTT
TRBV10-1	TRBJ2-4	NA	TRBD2	CASSKGLAGEESKNIQYF	TGCGCCAGCAGCAAGGGACTAGCGGGAGAGGAGAGCAAAAACATTCAGTACTTC
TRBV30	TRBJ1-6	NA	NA	CAWSAGQDNSPLHF	TGTGCCTGGAGTGCGGGACAAGATAATTCACCCCTCCACTTT
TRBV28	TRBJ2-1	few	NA	CASKLGYSYNEQFF	TGTGCCAGCAAGCTGGGCTACTCCTACAATGAGCAGTTCTTC
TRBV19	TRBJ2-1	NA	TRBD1	CASSVRGSYNEQFF	TGTGCCAGTAGCGTCAGGGGGTCCTACAATGAGCAGTTCTTC
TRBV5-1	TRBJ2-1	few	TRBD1	CASSSRTGGNEQFF	TGCGCCAGCAGCTCCAGGACAGGGGGCAATGAGCAGTTCTTC
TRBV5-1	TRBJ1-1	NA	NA	CASSLAGESNTEAFF	TGCGCCAGCAGCTTGGCGGGAGAATCAAACACTGAAGCTTTCTTT
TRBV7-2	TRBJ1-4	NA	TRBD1	CASSLAPRPSTGKSNEKLFF	TGTGCCAGCAGCTTAGCCCCCCGTCCCTCGACAGGGAAATCTAATGAAAAACTGTTTTTT
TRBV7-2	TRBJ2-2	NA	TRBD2	CTTARGANTGELFF	TGCACTACAGCACGGGGGGCGAACACCGGGGAGCTGTTTTTT
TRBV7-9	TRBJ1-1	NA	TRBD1	CASSPRQGVEAFF	TGTGCCAGCAGCCCTAGACAGGGGGTTGAAGCTTTCTTT
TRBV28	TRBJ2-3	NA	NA	CASSLSGFSTDTQYF	TGTGCCAGCAGTTTATCAGGGTTTAGCACAGATACGCAGTATTTT